This T cell receptor (beta chain) derives from a study of early T cells in non-severe SARS-CoV-2 infection. About the research overall: Whole-blood bulk RNA, unsorted, was sequenced, and chains were unpaired. Study-level findings and limits: The matching step, a VDJdb search, favored anti-spike CD8 responses and missed private and CD4 specificities.

Germline V CDR1 and CDR2: SNHLY, FYNNEI. V lost 6 bases and J lost 5; bases outside the gene matches: 6. The CDR3 covers 14 residues. The TCR library protocol was used to attach unique molecular identifiers. These identifiers were attached to individual cDNA molecules. From the 5' RACE reads, TCRdb called clonotypes with MiXCR, one entry per CDR3 protein. In the table there are fewer than 80,000 distinct CDR3 sequences, 13% of which are singletons. A few counts support this clonotype. Its antigen is not known. The clonotype comes from an adult who was a healthcare worker with PCR-confirmed SARS-CoV-2 infection or an uninfected control (not recorded which). J is TRBJ2-3 and V is TRBV2, with 9 bases aligning to TRBD1. The material sequenced was whole blood. CDR3 region: CASSPGTGRDTQYF. The CDR3 DNA follows: TGTGCCAGCAGCCCCGGGACAGGGCGAGATACGCAGTATTTT.